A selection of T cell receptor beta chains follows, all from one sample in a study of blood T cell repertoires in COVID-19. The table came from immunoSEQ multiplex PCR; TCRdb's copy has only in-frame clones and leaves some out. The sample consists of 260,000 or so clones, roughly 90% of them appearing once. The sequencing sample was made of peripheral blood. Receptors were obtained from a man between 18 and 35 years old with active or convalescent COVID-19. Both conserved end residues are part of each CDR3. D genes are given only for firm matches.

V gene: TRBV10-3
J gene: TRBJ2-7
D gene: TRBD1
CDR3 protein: CAISLRDRDSEQYF

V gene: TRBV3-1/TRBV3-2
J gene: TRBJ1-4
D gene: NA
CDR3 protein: CASRQGFNEKLFF

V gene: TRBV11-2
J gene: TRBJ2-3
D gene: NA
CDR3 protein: CASSSAGVTTDTQYF

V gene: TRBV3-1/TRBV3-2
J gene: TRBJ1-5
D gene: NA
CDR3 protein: CASSQEGRRDQPQHF

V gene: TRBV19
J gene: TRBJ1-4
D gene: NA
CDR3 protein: CASRHRHATNEKLFF

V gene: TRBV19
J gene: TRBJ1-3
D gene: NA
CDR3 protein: CASSIPTGRNTIYF

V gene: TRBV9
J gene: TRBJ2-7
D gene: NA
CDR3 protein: CASSPQPSPRYEQYF

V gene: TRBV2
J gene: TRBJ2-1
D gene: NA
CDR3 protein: CASRNKQGWPYNEQFF

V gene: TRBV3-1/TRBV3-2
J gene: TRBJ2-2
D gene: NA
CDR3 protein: CASSQDRVSGELFF

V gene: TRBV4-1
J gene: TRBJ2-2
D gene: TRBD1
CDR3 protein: CASSRGDGTENTGELFF

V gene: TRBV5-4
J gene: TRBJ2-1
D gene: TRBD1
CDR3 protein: CASQPRQGLYNEQFF

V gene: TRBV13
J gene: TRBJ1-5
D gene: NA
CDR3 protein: CASSLRGFGNQPQHF

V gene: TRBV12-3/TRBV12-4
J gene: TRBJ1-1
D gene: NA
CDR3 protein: CATTQGTEAFF

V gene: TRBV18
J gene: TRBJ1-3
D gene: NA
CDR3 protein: CASSQSGKKAGNTIYF

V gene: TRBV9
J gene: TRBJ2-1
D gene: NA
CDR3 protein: CASSVGAEQFF

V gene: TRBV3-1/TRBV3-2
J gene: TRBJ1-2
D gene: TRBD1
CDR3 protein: CASSPPGTGVLNGYTF

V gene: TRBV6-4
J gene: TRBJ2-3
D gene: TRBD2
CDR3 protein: CASSDGSSGGSTDTQYF

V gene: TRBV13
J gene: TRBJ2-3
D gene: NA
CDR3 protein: CASSRSGGTTDTQYF

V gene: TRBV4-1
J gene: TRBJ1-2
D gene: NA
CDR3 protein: CASSQDRSGSRGYTF

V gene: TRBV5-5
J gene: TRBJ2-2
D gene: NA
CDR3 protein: CASSLFQSPELFF

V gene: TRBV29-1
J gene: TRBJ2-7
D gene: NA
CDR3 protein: CSVDVGGYEQYF

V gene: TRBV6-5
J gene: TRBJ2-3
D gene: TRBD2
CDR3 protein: CASSRLRGGVSTQYF